The clone carrying this T cell receptor (beta chain) was picked up a small number of times. Its antigen remains unidentified. The sample originates from a study of T-cell memory formation after mild COVID-19. Whole-study results and caveats: Specificity for SARS-CoV-2 was not confirmed among the second-wave clones peaking on day 37. Most CD4+ clones that shrank were in CM and EM, while CD8+ ones turned up in EMRA.

Barcoded TCR alpha and TCR beta cDNA libraries with UMIs came from 5'RACE using constant-segment primers. A single record per CDR3 protein comes from TCRdb applying MiXCR to the 5' RACE reads. The sample lists about 540,000 distinct CDR3 sequences, about a fifth occurring once. Germline V CDR1 and CDR2: SNHLY, FYNNEI. The length of the CDR3 is 11 residues. The V end lost 5 bases, the J end lost 4 bases, and 6 bases lay between the germline ends. Sequenced sample: PBMCs or a T cell subset sorted from them (not recorded which). This TCR came from an adult woman who had mild COVID-19 (a few samples of this study predate the infection). Cell type and time point are not known. The chain carries TRBV2 and TRBJ2-7; unclear D gene. Here the CDR3 reads CASSPKYEQYF. CDR3 DNA sequence: TGTGCCAGCAGTCCTAAGTACGAGCAGTACTTC.